These 16 T cell receptor beta chains were all obtained from the same sample, sequenced in a study of blood T cell repertoires in COVID-19. Method: immunoSEQ multiplex PCR; TCRdb's copy keeps in-frame clones and lacks some. The profile shows a few hundred thousand clones, 70% to 90% of them singletons. The source material was peripheral blood. The receptors were sampled from a woman aged 45-65 years with acute or convalescent COVID-19.

The rearrangement uses TRBV19 and TRBJ1-6; D is undetermined. The germline V and J ends were trimmed by 8 bases and 9 bases, with 11 bases remaining between them. Germline assignment: CDR1 LNHDA and CDR2 SQIVND (reference sequence). The CDR3 loop spans 12 amino acids. This CDR3 reads CASGLGSSPLHF. The DNA of the CDR3 is TGTGCCAGTGGGTTGGGCTCTTCACCCCTCCACTTT.

Written as DNA, the CDR3 is TGCAGCGCTGCTACAGGGATGAACACTGAAGCTTTCTTT. Its protein is CSAATGMNTEAFF. This sequence joins TRBV29-1 and TRBJ1-1, with D possibly being TRBD1 (6 bases). With 7 bases removed from V and 0 bases from J, the gap between germline ends came to 12 bases. The CDR3 runs to 13 residues. Germline loops: CDR1 SQVTM, CDR2 ANQGSEA.

The genes are TRBV19 and TRBJ2-7; D is perhaps TRBD2 (5 bases). This CDR3 is 16 amino acids long. Deletions cut 1 base from V and 2 bases from J, with 15 bases between. Germline assignment: CDR1 LNHDA and CDR2 SQIVND (reference sequence). The CDR3 sequence: CASSIGAGRSTYEQYF. CDR3 in DNA: TGTGCCAGTAGTATAGGGGCGGGCAGGAGCACCTACGAGCAGTACTTC.

This clone was observed once. The CDR3 spells CASSPATRVPGNTIYF. In DNA form, the CDR3 reads TGTGCCAGCAGCCCCGCTACCAGGGTTCCTGGAAACACCATATATTTT. This chain connects TRBV5-4 to TRBJ1-3; a weak D match, TRBD1 (5 bases). The CDR3 sequence is 16 residues long. The germline V gene encodes CDR1 SGHNT and CDR2 YYREEE (reference sequence). The V end was cut by 4 bases, the J end by 2 bases, with 16 bases between.

The J gene is TRBJ2-1, the V gene TRBV29-1; tentative D call: TRBD2 (5 bases). The CDR3 has 15 residues. Trimming took off 6 bases at V and 2 bases at J, with 17 bases between the two ends. CDR1 is SQVTM and CDR2 is ANQGSEA in the germline V gene. The CDR3 nucleotides read TGCAGCGTCGCCTCTTGGGGTAGCGCCTACAATGAGCAGTTCTTC. Its protein is CSVASWGSAYNEQFF.

V and J are TRBV2 and TRBJ1-1; 10 bases are shared with TRBD1. The CDR3 covers 18 residues. The germline V gene encodes CDR1 SNHLY and CDR2 FYNNEI. With 1 base clipped from V and 6 bases from J, the junction kept 14 bases outside the gene matches. The CDR3 sequence is CASSEDGTGVVSVPEAFF. The CDR3 DNA reads TGTGCCAGCAGTGAAGACGGGACAGGGGTAGTCTCGGTTCCTGAAGCTTTCTTT.

CDR3 protein: CASRILRGKGNTIYF. In DNA, the CDR3 is TGTGCCAGCAGGATACTTCGCGGAAAGGGGAACACCATATATTTT. This chain connects TRBV28 to TRBJ1-3; perhaps TRBD1 as D (5 bases). The CDR3 is made up of 15 amino acids. Per germline, CDR1 MDHEN and CDR2 SYDVKM. V dropped 6 bases and J dropped 7 bases, with 19 bases sitting between them.

This chain uses TRBV7-3 with TRBJ2-2; 7 positions match TRBD1. After removal of 4 bases from V and 4 bases from J, the junction contained 9 bases not matched to a gene. This CDR3 spans 16 amino acids. The germline V gene encodes CDR1 SGHTA and CDR2 FQGTGA. The CDR3 region is CASSSRTGRGTGELFF. DNA for the CDR3: TGTGCCAGCAGCTCAAGGACAGGTCGTGGCACCGGGGAGCTGTTTTTT.

The V call is TRBV7-9, the J call TRBJ2-5, with TRBD2 matching 10 bases. The J segment lost 3 bases and the V segment lost 6 bases, leaving 10 bases of the junction unmatched. The CDR3 totals 16 residues. From germline, CDR1 is SEHNR and CDR2 FQNEAQ (reference sequence). The CDR3 here is CASRARFTSGKETQYF. In DNA, the CDR3 is TGTGCCAGCAGGGCCAGGTTTACTAGCGGGAAAGAGACCCAGTACTTC.

The chain uses TRBV20-1 and TRBJ2-5; D is ambiguous. Trimming stripped 6 bases from V and 4 bases from J, with 9 bases between. There are 11 residues in the CDR3. Per the germline V gene, CDR1 is DFQATT and CDR2 is SNEGSKA (reference sequence). CDR3 sequence (DNA): TGCAGTGCCCCTACCGGAGAGACCCAGTACTTC. Translating gives CSAPTGETQYF.

The J gene is TRBJ1-2, the V gene TRBV18; 10 nucleotides match TRBD1. The germline V gene encodes CDR1 KGHSH and CDR2 LQKENI. With 3 bases clipped from V and 6 bases from J, the junction kept 13 bases outside the gene matches. The CDR3 runs to 17 residues. CDR3 sequence (DNA): TGTGCCAGCTCACCTTCCGGGACAGGGGACGTTTTTAATGGCTACACCTTC. Protein: CASSPSGTGDVFNGYTF.

The chain uses TRBV7-2 and TRBJ2-1; 7 positions agree with TRBD1. From germline, CDR1 is SGHTA and CDR2 FQGNSA. V dropped 4 bases and J dropped 10; count of bases not matched to a gene: 4. The CDR3 is 12 amino acids. CDR3 sequence (DNA): TGTGCCAGCAGCTCAGGGGGTCCCGAGCAGTTCTTC. Protein: CASSSGGPEQFF.

The chain carries TRBV11-2 and TRBJ2-2; 8 bases match TRBD2. Trimming cost V 3 bases and J 5 bases; bases outside gene matches: 11. The CDR3 contains 17 residues. Germline V lookup: CDR1 SGHAT, CDR2 FQNNGV. The chain's CDR3 is CASSFRVEAGATGELFF. The CDR3, as DNA: TGTGCCAGCAGCTTCAGGGTTGAAGCGGGGGCGACCGGGGAGCTGTTTTTT.

This chain uses TRBV5-4 with TRBJ2-1; TRBD2 agrees at 8 bases. The length of the CDR3 is 14 residues. Germline assignment: CDR1 SGHNT and CDR2 YYREEE (reference sequence). Germline trimming cut 4 bases from V and 7 bases from J; bases unmatched to any gene: 7. This CDR3 is CASSLGLAQNEQFF. CDR3 coding DNA: TGTGCCAGCAGCCTCGGACTAGCTCAGAATGAGCAGTTCTTC.

The rearrangement joins TRBV5-1 to TRBJ1-1, with D maybe TRBD1 (5 bases). Per the germline V gene, CDR1 is SGHRS and CDR2 is YFSETQ. V lost 4 bases and J lost 0, with 13 bases in between. This CDR3 is 15 amino acids long. The CDR3: CASSRGLQMNTEAFF. Here the CDR3 DNA reads TGCGCCAGCAGCCGGGGACTCCAGATGAACACTGAAGCTTTCTTT.

This clone appeared a single time. The rearrangement joins TRBV20-1 to TRBJ2-1; 7 nucleotides match TRBD2. Per the germline V gene, CDR1 is DFQATT and CDR2 is SNEGSKA (reference sequence). This CDR3 is 11 amino acids long. V lost 5 bases and J lost 11; bases outside the gene matches: 6. CDR3 in DNA: TGCAGTGCTCTTCGAGGGACTAAGCAGTTCTTC. Its protein product is CSALRGTKQFF.